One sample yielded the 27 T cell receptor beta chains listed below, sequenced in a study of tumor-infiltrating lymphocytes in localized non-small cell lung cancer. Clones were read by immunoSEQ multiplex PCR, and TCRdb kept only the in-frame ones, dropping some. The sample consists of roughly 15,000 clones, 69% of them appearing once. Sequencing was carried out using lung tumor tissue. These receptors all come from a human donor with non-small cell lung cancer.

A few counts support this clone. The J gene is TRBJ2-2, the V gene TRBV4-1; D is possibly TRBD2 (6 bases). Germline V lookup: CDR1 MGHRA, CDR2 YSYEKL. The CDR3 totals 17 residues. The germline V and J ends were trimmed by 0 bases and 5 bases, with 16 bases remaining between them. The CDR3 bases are TGCGCCAGCAGCCAAGAGACGGGAGCGGGTTGGACCGGGGAGCTGTTTTTT. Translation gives CASSQETGAGWTGELFF.

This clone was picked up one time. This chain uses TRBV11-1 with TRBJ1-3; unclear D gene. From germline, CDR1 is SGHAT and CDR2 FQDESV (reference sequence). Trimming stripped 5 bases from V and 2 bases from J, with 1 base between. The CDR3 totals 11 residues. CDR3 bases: TGTGCCAGCAGCCCTGGAAACACCATATATTTT. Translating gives CASSPGNTIYF.

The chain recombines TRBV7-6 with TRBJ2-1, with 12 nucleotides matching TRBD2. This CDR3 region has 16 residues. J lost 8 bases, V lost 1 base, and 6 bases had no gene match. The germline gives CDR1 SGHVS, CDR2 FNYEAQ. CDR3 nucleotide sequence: TGTGCCAGCAGCTTAGTGGCTAGCGGGAGGGCATATGAGCAGTTCTTC. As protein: CASSLVASGRAYEQFF.

The CDR3 bases are TGTGCCTGGAATATCGGGACTAATACCTACGAGCAGTACTTC. Protein sequence: CAWNIGTNTYEQYF. The chain joins TRBV30 to TRBJ2-7; 7 bases map to TRBD2. The CDR3 runs 14 residues. J was trimmed by 2 bases and V by 4 bases; bases with no gene match: 8. Germline assignment: CDR1 GTSNPN and CDR2 SVGIG (reference sequence).

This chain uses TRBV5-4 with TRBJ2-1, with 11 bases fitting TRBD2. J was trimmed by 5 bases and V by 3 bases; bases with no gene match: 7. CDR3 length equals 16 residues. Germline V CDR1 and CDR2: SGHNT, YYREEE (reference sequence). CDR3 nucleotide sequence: TGTGCCAGCAGCTCTATAGCGGGAGGGCCGAACAATGAGCAGTTCTTC. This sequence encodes CASSSIAGGPNNEQFF. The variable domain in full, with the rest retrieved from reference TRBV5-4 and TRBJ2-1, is ETGVTQSPTHLIKTRGQQVTLRCSSQSGHNTVSWYQQALGQGPQFIFQYYREEENGRGNFPPRFSGLQFPNYSSELNVNALELDDSALYLCASSSIAGGPNNEQFFGPGTRLTVL.

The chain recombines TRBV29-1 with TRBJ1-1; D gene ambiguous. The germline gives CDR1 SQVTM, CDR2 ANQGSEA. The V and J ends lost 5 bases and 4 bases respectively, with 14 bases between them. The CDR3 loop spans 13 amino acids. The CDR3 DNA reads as TGCAGCGTTATGAGCTCAGGAGCCACTGAAGCTTTCTTT. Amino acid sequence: CSVMSSGATEAFF.

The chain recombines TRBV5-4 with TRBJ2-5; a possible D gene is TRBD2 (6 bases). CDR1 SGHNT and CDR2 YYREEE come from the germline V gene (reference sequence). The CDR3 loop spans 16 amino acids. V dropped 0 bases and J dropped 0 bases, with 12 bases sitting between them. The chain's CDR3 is CASSLELGGDQETQYF. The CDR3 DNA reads TGTGCCAGCAGCTTGGAATTGGGCGGGGACCAAGAGACCCAGTACTTC.

The DNA for the CDR3 is TGCGCCAGCAGCGATAGGACAGGCCGGGTCTATCAGCCCCAGCATTTT. This sequence encodes CASSDRTGRVYQPQHF. V usage is TRBV5-1 and J usage is TRBJ1-5, with 7 nucleotides matching TRBD1. The germline CDR1 and CDR2 sequences are SGHRS and YFSETQ. Germline trimming cut 4 bases from V and 5 bases from J; bases unmatched to any gene: 12. The CDR3 covers 16 residues.

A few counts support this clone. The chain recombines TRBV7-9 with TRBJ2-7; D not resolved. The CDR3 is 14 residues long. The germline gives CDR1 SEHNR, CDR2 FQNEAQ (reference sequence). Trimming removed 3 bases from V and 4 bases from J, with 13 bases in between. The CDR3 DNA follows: TGTGCCAGCAGCTTGAAAGGCAGGCAGTACGAGCAGTACTTC. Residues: CASSLKGRQYEQYF.

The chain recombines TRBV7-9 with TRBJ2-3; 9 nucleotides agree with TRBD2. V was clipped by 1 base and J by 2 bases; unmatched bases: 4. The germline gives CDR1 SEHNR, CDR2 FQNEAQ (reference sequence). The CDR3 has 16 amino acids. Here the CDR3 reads CASSLDLAGSTDTQYF. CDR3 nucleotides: TGTGCCAGCAGCTTAGATCTAGCGGGATCCACAGATACGCAGTATTTT.

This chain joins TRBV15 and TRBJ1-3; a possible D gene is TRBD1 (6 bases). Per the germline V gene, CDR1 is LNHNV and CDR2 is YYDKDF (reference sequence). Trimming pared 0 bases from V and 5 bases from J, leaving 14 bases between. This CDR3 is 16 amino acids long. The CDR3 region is CATSRDITGSRNTIYF. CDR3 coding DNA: TGTGCCACCAGCAGAGACATAACAGGGAGTAGAAACACCATATATTTT.

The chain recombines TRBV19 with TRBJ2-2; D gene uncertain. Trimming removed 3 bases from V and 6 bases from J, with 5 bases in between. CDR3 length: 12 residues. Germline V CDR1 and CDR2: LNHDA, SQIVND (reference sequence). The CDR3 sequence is CASSIWAGELFF. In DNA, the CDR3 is TGTGCCAGTAGTATTTGGGCCGGGGAGCTGTTTTTT.

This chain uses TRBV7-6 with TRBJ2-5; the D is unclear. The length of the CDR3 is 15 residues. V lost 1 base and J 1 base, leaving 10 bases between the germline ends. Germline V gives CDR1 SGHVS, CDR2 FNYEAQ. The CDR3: CASSLEARAQETQYF. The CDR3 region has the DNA TGTGCCAGCAGCTTAGAGGCGAGAGCCCAAGAGACCCAGTACTTC.

The CDR3 sequence is CASSRTGGVYGETQYF. CDR3 nucleotide sequence: TGCGCCAGCAGCAGGACAGGGGGCGTCTACGGAGAGACCCAGTACTTC. V and J are TRBV5-1 and TRBJ2-5; TRBD1 matches at 11 bases. V lost 4 bases, J lost 4 bases, and 9 bases stayed unmatched. This CDR3 region has 16 residues. Germline V lookup: CDR1 SGHRS, CDR2 YFSETQ.

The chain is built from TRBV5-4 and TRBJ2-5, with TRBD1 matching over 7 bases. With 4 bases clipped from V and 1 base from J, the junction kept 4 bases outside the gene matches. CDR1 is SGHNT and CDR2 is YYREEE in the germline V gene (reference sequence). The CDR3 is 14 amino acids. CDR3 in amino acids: CASSPGTAQETQYF. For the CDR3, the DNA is TGTGCCAGCAGCCCCGGGACAGCCCAAGAGACCCAGTACTTC.

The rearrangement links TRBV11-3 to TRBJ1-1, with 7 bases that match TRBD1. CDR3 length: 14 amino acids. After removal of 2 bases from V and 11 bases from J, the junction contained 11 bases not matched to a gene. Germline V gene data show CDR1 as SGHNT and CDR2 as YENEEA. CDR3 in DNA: TGTGCCAGCAGCTTATTCGGTTCAGGGGGTCGGGCTTTCTTT. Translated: CASSLFGSGGRAFF.

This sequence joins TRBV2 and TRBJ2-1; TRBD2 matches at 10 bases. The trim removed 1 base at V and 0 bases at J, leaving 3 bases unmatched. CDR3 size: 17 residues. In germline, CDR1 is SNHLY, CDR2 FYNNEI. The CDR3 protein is CASSEGTSGLSYNEQFF. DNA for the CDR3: TGTGCCAGCAGTGAAGGGACTAGCGGTCTCTCCTACAATGAGCAGTTCTTC.

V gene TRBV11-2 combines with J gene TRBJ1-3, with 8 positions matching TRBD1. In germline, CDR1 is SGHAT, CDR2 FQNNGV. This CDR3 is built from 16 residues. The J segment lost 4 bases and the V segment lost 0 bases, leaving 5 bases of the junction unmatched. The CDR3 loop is CASSLDQGAEGNTIYF. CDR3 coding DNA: TGTGCCAGCAGCTTAGATCAGGGGGCGGAAGGAAACACCATATATTTT.

The CDR3 loop is CASSQYSGNTIYF. Written as DNA, the CDR3 is TGTGCCAGCAGCCAGTACTCTGGAAACACCATATATTTT. The rearrangement joins TRBV7-2 to TRBJ1-3, with D unclear. In germline, CDR1 is SGHTA, CDR2 FQGNSA. Trimming shortened V by 5 bases and J by 0 bases, and 5 bases separated the two germline ends. The CDR3 has 13 residues.

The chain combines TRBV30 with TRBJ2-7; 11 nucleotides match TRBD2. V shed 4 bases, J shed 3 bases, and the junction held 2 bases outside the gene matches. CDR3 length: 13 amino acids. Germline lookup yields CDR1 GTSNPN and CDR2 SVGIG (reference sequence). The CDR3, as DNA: TGTGCCTGGACCGGGACTAGCGGCTACGAGCAGTACTTC. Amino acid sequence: CAWTGTSGYEQYF.

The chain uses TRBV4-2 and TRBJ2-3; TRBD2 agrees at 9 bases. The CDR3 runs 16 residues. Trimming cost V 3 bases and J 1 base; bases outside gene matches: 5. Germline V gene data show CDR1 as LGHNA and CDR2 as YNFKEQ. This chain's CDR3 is CASSQEAGGGTDTQYF. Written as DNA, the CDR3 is TGTGCCAGCAGCCAGGAAGCGGGAGGCGGCACAGATACGCAGTATTTT.

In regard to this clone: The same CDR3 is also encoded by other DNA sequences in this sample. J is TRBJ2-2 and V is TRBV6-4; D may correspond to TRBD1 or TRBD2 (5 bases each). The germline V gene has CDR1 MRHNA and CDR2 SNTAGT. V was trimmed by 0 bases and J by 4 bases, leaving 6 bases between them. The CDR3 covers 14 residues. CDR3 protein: CASSDSGATGELFF. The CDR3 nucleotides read TGTGCCAGCAGTGACTCCGGGGCCACCGGGGAGCTGTTTTTT.

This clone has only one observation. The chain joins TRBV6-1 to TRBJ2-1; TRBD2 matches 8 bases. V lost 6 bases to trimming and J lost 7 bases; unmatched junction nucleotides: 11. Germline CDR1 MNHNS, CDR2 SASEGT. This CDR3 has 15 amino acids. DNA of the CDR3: TGTGCCAGCAGCGGAGAGGCTAGCGGGTGGAATGAGCAGTTCTTC. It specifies CASSGEASGWNEQFF.

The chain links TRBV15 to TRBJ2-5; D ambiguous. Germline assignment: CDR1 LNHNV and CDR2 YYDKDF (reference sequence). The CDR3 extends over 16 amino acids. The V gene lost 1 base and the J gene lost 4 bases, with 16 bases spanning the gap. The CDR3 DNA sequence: TGTGCCACCAGCAGAGGTGACAAGGCCAGGCGAGAGACCCAGTACTTC. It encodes CATSRGDKARRETQYF.

In nucleotides, the CDR3 is TGTGCCAGCAGCTTACAGGGCCCTGGAAACACCATATATTTT. It yields the protein CASSLQGPGNTIYF. The rearrangement uses TRBV5-4 and TRBJ1-3, with a possible D match to TRBD1 (6 bases). The CDR3 loop spans 14 amino acids. The V gene's germline CDR1 is SGHNT and CDR2 YYREEE (reference sequence). Trimming removed 2 bases from V and 2 bases from J, with 8 bases in between.

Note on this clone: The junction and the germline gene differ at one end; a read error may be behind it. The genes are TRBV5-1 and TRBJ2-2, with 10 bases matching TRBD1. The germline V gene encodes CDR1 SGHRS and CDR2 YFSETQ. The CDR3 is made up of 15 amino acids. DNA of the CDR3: TGCGACAGCAGCCTGACAGGGGGCTACACCGGGGAGCTGTTTTTT. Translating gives CDSSLTGGYTGELFF.

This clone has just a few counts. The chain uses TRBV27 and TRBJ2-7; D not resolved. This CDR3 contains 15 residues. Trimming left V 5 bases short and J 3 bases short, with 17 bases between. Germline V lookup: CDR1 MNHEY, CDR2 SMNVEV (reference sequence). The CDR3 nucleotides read TGTGCCAGCAGTCTGCGTCCAACAGAAATCTACGAGCAGTACTTC. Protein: CASSLRPTEIYEQYF.